This TCR beta chain was retrieved from a study of OX40 agonist ivuxolimab in advanced cancers. Study in general: Ivuxolimab, which patients received intravenously every 2 weeks, was dosed at 0.01 to 10 mg/kg.

Only in-frame clones appear in the TCRdb table, and some are missing; sequencing was by immunoSEQ multiplex PCR. The profile shows 9,500 to 14,000 clones, 75% to 85% of them singletons. In germline, CDR1 is PRHDT, CDR2 FYEKMQ (reference sequence). The CDR3 sequence is 14 residues long. V gave up 3 bases and J gave up 5 bases, with 13 bases separating them. The sequencing here drew on CD4+ or CD8+ T cells sorted from blood, taken in a trial of the OX40 agonist ivuxolimab. This receptor was obtained from an adult with an advanced solid tumor such as melanoma, head and neck, liver or kidney cancer. V and J are TRBV13 and TRBJ2-5; the D gene is possibly TRBD2 (6 bases). The CDR3 protein is CASSLGGVVETQYF. The CDR3 nucleotides are TGTGCCAGCAGCTTGGGGGGAGTGGTGGAGACCCAGTACTTC.